This T cell receptor (beta chain) comes out of a study of spatial heterogeneity in lung cancer. TCRdb reanalysed the 5' RACE reads using MiXCR and keeps one entry per CDR3 protein. The sample includes around 10,000 distinct CDR3 sequences, roughly 4% of them seen just once. As regards this clonotype: Because the library targeted alpha chains, this beta chain is an off-target read whose size means little.

This CDR3 region has 15 residues. Trimming took 4 bases from V and 9 from J, leaving 20 bases between them. Germline lookup yields CDR1 SGHNT and CDR2 YYREEE (reference sequence). Specified time point: sample taken at primary tumor resection. Material for sequencing was whole RNA from tumor, nontumor lung or frozen PBMC, left unsorted. J is TRBJ2-1 and V is TRBV5-4; either TRBD1 or TRBD2 may supply D (5 bases each). The receptor was derived from a male donor with early-stage non-small cell lung cancer. Sequences were derived from normal lung tissue next to the tumor, sampled at surgery. The CDR3 DNA follows: TGTGCCAGCAGCCCGGGACCCTCGTTGGTCGGTGAGCAGTTCTTC. It codes for CASSPGPSLVGEQFF. The full variable domain, rest sourced from reference TRBV5-4 and TRBJ2-1, is ETGVTQSPTHLIKTRGQQVTLRCSSQSGHNTVSWYQQALGQGPQFIFQYYREEENGRGNFPPRFSGLQFPNYSSELNVNALELDDSALYLCASSPGPSLVGEQFFGPGTRLTVL.